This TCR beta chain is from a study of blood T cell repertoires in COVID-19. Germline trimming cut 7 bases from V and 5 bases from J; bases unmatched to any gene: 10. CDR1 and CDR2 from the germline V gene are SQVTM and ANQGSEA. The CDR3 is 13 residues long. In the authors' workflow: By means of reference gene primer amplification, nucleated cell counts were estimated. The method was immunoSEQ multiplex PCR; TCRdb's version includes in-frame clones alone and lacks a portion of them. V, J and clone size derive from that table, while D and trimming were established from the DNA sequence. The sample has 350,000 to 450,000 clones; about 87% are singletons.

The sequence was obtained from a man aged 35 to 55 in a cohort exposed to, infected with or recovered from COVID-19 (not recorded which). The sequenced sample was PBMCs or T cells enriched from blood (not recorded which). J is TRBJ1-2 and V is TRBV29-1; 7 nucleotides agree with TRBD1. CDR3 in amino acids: CSERQGIGYGYTF. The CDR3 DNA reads TGCAGCGAACGACAGGGTATAGGGTATGGCTACACCTTC.